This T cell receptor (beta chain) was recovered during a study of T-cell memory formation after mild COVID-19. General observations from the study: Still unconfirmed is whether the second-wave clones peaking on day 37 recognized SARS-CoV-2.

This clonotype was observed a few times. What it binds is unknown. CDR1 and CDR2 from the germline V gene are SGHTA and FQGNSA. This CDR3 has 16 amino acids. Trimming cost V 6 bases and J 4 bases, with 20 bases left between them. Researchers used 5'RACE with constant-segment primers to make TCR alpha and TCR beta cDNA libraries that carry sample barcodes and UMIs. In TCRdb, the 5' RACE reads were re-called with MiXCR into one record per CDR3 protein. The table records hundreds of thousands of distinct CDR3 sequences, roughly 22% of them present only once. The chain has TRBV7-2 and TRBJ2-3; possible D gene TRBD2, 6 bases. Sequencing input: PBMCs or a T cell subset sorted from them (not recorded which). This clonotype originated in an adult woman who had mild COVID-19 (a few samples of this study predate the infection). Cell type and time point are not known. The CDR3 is CASSPIGSAGSDTQYF. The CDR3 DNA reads TGTGCCAGCAGTCCGATCGGTTCTGCGGGATCAGATACGCAGTATTTT.